A selection of T cell receptor beta chains follows, all from one sample in a study of cytomegalovirus exposure and HLA in healthy donors. The table came from immunoSEQ multiplex PCR; TCRdb's copy has only in-frame clones and leaves some out. The data contain approximately 180,000 clones, about 13% of them seen just once; the ten biggest clones take up 7.5% to 10%. The specimen sequenced was PBMCs. These receptors came from a man aged 50-59 years in good health and CMV-seropositive. Each CDR3 is given with its conserved first and last residue. Fields, in order: J gene, clone size, D gene, V gene, CDR3 DNA, CDR3 protein. D genes are given only for firm matches. Clone size is shown for a subset of rows, as once, few, many or a class of expanded clone.

TRBJ2-3,once,TRBD2,TRBV11-3,TGTGCCAGCAGCTCCCTAGCGGGGGGGCCGATCGGCACAGATACGCAGTATTTT,CASSSLAGGPIGTDTQYF
TRBJ1-5,few,.,TRBV6-5,TGTGCCAGCAGCCCAGGGGCCGGATACAATCAGCCCCAGCATTTT,CASSPGAGYNQPQHF
TRBJ2-2,few,.,TRBV6-4,TGTGCCAGCAGTGCCTCCGGGGAGCTGTTTTTT,CASSASGELFF
TRBJ1-2,.,.,TRBV5-1,TGCGCCAGCAGCTTGGAGGCCGGGTCCTATGGCTACACCTTC,CASSLEAGSYGYTF
TRBJ2-2,few,.,TRBV11-3,TGTGCCAGCAGCTTATACCCAGAGAACACCGGGGAGCTGTTTTTT,CASSLYPENTGELFF
TRBJ1-1,few,TRBD1,TRBV10-3,TGTGCCATCAGGGGGGACAGGGTGAACACTGAAGCTTTCTTT,CAIRGDRVNTEAFF
TRBJ2-5,few,TRBD1,TRBV9,TGTGCCAGCAGCCCCCGGGGACAGGGAGAGACCCAGTACTTC,CASSPRGQGETQYF
TRBJ1-3,few,.,TRBV6-5,TGTGCCAGCAGTTCTAGAATCTCTGGAAACACCATATATTTT,CASSSRISGNTIYF
TRBJ2-3,.,TRBD2,TRBV19,TGTGCCAGTAGTTACAGCGGGGGGTACACAGATACGCAGTATTTT,CASSYSGGYTDTQYF
TRBJ2-3,.,TRBD2,TRBV7-2,TGTGCCAGCAGCCATTCTAGCGGGGGGGCTAATCTGTATACGCAGTATTTT,CASSHSSGGANLYTQYF
TRBJ1-5,.,TRBD1,TRBV6-1,TGTGCCAGCAGCCAAGGGACAGTAAGCAATCAGCCCCAGCATTTT,CASSQGTVSNQPQHF
TRBJ1-4,.,.,TRBV9,TGTGCCAGCAGCGTAGAGGCTCAGGGGCAACTGTTTTTT,CASSVEAQGQLFF
TRBJ2-5,few,.,TRBV11-3,TGTGCCAGCAGATCCTCTGGGGCAGAGCACGGAAAGACCCAGTACTTC,CASRSSGAEHGKTQYF
TRBJ1-3,.,.,TRBV15,TGTGCCACCAGCAGAGACAGGGATAGGTCTGGAAACACCATATATTTT,CATSRDRDRSGNTIYF
TRBJ1-1,.,TRBD1,TRBV6-4,TGTGCCAGCAGTGAGACAGGGGCGGCCACTGAAGCTTTCTTT,CASSETGAATEAFF
TRBJ2-5,few,.,TRBV7-2,TGTGCCAGCAGCTTAGGCGGCTTCCAAGAGACCCAGTACTTC,CASSLGGFQETQYF
TRBJ1-1,few,.,TRBV30,TGTGCCTGGAGTGTTCGGGGGAACACTGAAGCTTTCTTT,CAWSVRGNTEAFF
TRBJ2-1,once,.,TRBV27,TGTGCCAGCAGTTTGTTGGGCAGGGAGCAGTTCTTC,CASSLLGREQFF